The present T cell receptor beta chain was sequenced within a study of technical replicates of blood from a few donors. This clone was recorded a few times. CDR3 size: 15 residues. Per germline, CDR1 MNHEY and CDR2 SVGAGI. V was clipped by 6 bases and J by 8 bases; unmatched bases: 10. TCRdb's table, derived via immunoSEQ multiplex PCR, lists solely in-frame clones and lacks some. The repertoire holds approximately 60,000 clones, 70% to 90% seen once, with 4.5% to 6% in the top ten. This chain links TRBV6-5 with TRBJ1-6, with 7 bases lining up with TRBD1. The sequence was collected from a human donor in good health. Some clones in this sample may be carry-over from other donors' samples. Specimen: PBMCs. The CDR3 region has the DNA TGTGCCAGCAGCTTGAGACAGGGCCGAGATTCACCCCTCCACTTT. Encoded protein: CASSLRQGRDSPLHF.